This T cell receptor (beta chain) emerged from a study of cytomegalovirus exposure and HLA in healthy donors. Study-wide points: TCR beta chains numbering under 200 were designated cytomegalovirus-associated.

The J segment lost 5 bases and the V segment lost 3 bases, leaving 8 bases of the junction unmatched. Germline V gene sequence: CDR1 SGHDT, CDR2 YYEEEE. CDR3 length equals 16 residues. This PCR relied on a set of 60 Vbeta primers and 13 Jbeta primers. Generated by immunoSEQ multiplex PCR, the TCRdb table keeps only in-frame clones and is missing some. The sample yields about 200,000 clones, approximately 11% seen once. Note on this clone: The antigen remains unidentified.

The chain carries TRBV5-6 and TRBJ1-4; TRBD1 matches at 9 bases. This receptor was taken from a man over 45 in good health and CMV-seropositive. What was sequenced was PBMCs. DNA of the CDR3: TGTGCCAGCAGCTCGATCACCGGGACAGGGAATGAAAAACTGTTTTTT. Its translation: CASSSITGTGNEKLFF.